This TCR beta chain emerged from a study of draining lymph node invasion in breast cancer (dated by TCRdb to the early 2020s). General notes on the study: Metastasis in lymph nodes was diagnosed using histology and cytokeratin immunohistochemistry and was confirmed with EpCAM/CD45 flow cytometry. In a separate targeted assay, sorted memory regulatory T cells and memory conventional CD4 T cells were compared across breast cancer tissues by bulk TCR-beta CDR3 sequencing. Matched non-invaded and tumor-invaded tumor-draining lymph nodes plus the primary tumor were contributed by each patient, with both Treg and Tconv subsets profiled. Lymph nodes from roughly five patients were covered by the separate targeted TCR sequencing, and for three of those patients the primary tumors were sequenced as well.

Preparation of the library involved bulk RNA-seq. The sequencer listed for this sample is Illumina HiSeq 2500. Under the source paper's analysis protocol: For the separate targeted TCR-seq dataset, MiXCR version 2.1.5 with default parameters extracted and quantified CDR3 sequences from raw reads. Each TCR-beta clone in the separate targeted TCR-seq dataset was defined by the V gene, J gene and CDR3 sequence taken together. In the separate targeted TCR-seq dataset, clones with fewer than three counts were first removed, after which only the 90% most strongly expressed clones per sample were kept. For each tissue in the separate targeted TCR-seq dataset, Treg-Tconv overlap was calculated by dividing the number of shared clones by the total number of Treg clones and multiplying by 100. TCRdb reran the public reads through fastp at Q25 and MiXCR, keeping productive beta chains. Each CDR3 protein gets just one entry, which takes the most common genes and DNA from the rows behind it. TCRdb's processing, not the authors' own work, is the source of the V and J calls. The sample has approximately 2,900 distinct CDR3 sequences on record, 65% to 80% of them singletons. The ten largest clonotypes hold 9% to 10% of the sample.

CD4+ CD45RA- CD25- cells were sorted as memory conventional CD4 T cells. Tumor-draining lymph nodes were classified as non-invaded or invaded according to the absence or presence of metastatic tumor cells. Before staining and sorting, a Miltenyi Pan T Cell isolation kit was used to pre-enrich the T cells. Immunohistochemistry for estrogen receptor, progesterone receptor, HER2 and Ki-67 was used to characterize the primary tumors. Within a few hours after surgery, fresh surgical tissue was processed by cutting the tissue into small fragments. Tissue fragments were enzymatically digested with Liberase TL plus DNase for under 25 minutes and were then filtered through a 40-micrometer strainer. After DAPI live/dead staining, cells were sorted on a BD FACS Aria II, reaching roughly 98-99% purity. The sorted cells were lysed in TCL buffer, and a Norgen Single Cell RNA purification kit, including DNase treatment, was used to purify the RNA.

General findings and caveats noted by the study authors: TCRs shared between the Treg and Tconv subsets were regarded as suggesting, but not proving, a common clonal origin. The data could not determine whether Treg conversion took place in a particular organ or whether converted Tregs recirculated between nodes and tumor. Some of the top 100 tumor clones were detected in invaded and non-invaded nodes, suggesting recirculation between tumor and draining nodes. Roughly 12-25% of Treg TCRs were shared with Tconvs per tissue, interpreted as suggesting peripheral Treg induction. Tracking of the top-100 tumor clones could be carried out in just a couple of patients. In the targeted TCR-seq data, Tregs appeared more clonally expanded than Tconvs in all tissues, and both subsets were less diverse in tumor than lymph nodes.

From its cysteine to its phenylalanine, the CDR3 spans 14 amino acids. Only the CDR3 region is kept as DNA, spanning 42 bases read in frame from base 1. V and J lose 0 bases and 9 bases, and a span of 14 bases separates them. Sequences LGHNA (CDR1) and YSLEER (CDR2) are obtained from the germline V gene. Points on this clonotype: Which antigen it targets is not known. There are no base qualities to consult, and no much larger clone falls within one base.

The chain links TRBV4-3 with TRBJ2-5; tentative D gene TRBD2, with 5 bases matching. The source is a female donor with luminal breast cancer. The sequencing input was sorted memory CD4+ effector T cells from a lymph node. The sample's cell subset or site label, in plain terms: CD45RA-negative sorted CD4+ T cells (memory Tconv or effector/memory Treg). This receptor carries the CDR3 CASSQDGGKRAQYF. The DNA sequence follows: TGCGCCAGCAGCCAAGACGGCGGCAAGAGGGCCCAGTACTTC.